This T cell receptor (beta chain) was sequenced for a study of CD8 T cells in Susac syndrome. V lost 2 bases and J 1 base, leaving 8 bases between the germline ends. The CDR3 has 15 amino acids. The germline V gene has CDR1 MNHNS and CDR2 SASEGT. RNA was extracted with the RNeasy kit, and a quantity of about 0.45 to 1 ug was reverse transcribed using random hexamers. Amplification of the TCR beta CDR3 was carried out by immunoSEQ multiplex PCR, which spanned a total of 54 Vbeta and 13 Jbeta segments. TCRdb passed the immunoSEQ multiplex PCR reads through MiXCR, listing each CDR3 protein once. Of 250,000 or so distinct CDR3 sequences listed, about 94% were seen once; the top ten hold around 0.07%. The authors carried out high-throughput sequencing of TCR beta. They applied it to CD8+ and CD4+ T cells obtained from blood.

Source material: CD4+ T cells from PBMCs. This clonotype was sampled from a human donor with multiple sclerosis. V gene TRBV6-1 combines with J gene TRBJ2-2; D gene uncertain. CDR3 loop: CASSEMGLNTGELFF. CDR3 DNA: TGTGCCAGCAGTGAAATGGGGTTGAACACCGGGGAGCTGTTTTTT.